The 17 T cell receptor beta chains below come from one sample, sequenced in a study of T-cell memory formation after mild COVID-19. TCRdb re-analysed the 5' RACE reads in MiXCR, keeping a single row per CDR3 protein. The sample contains about 400,000 distinct CDR3 sequences, over 13% of which appear only once. Sequenced material: PBMCs or a T cell subset sorted from them (not recorded which). The receptor source for this set is a man aged 18 to 29 who had mild COVID-19 (a few samples of this study predate the infection). Cell type and time point are not known.

The chain employs TRBV12-3 or TRBV12-4 and TRBJ2-1, with TRBD1 identical over 7 bases. V trimming: 8 bases; J trimming: 5 bases; junction bases outside the gene matches: 9. The CDR3 loop spans 14 amino acids. The CDR3 DNA reads as TGTGCCAGCTCCTTCGAGGGGGCGAACAATGAGCAGTTCTTC. This codes for CASSFEGANNEQFF.

This clonotype has only a few counts. The chain joins TRBV18 to TRBJ2-7; 8 bases are a match to TRBD1. The CDR3 has 17 amino acids. Losses at the gene ends were 3 bases for V and 0 bases for J; bases not matched to a gene: 10. CDR1 is KGHSH, CDR2 LQKENI, per germline. In nucleotides, the CDR3 is TGTGCCAGCTCACCCGGACCAACGGACAGGGCCTCCTACGAGCAGTACGTC. Translated: CASSPGPTDRASYEQYV.

In this sample, this clonotype turned up a few times. The chain employs TRBV7-9 and TRBJ1-2; weak D call: TRBD1 (5 bases). This CDR3 is 13 amino acids long. Germline lookup yields CDR1 SEHNR and CDR2 FQNEAQ (reference sequence). V shed 3 bases and J shed 7 bases, with 12 bases lying between them. CDR3: CASSFESQGGYTF. CDR3 nucleotide sequence: TGTGCCAGCAGCTTTGAGTCCCAGGGTGGCTACACCTTC. Looking up the rest from reference TRBV7-9 and TRBJ1-2 gives the full variable domain: DTGVSQNPRHKITKRGQNVTFRCDPISEHNRLYWYRQTLGQGPEFLTYFQNEAQLEKSRLLSDRFSAERPKGSFSTLEIQRTEQGDSAMYLCASSFESQGGYTFGSGTRLTVV.

The rearrangement uses TRBV12-3 or TRBV12-4 and TRBJ2-5, with 7 bases fitting TRBD2. CDR3 length: 14 amino acids. Unmatched junction bases numbered 7, after V lost 4 bases and J lost 5 bases. The CDR3 loop reads CASSSGGNAETQYF. In DNA, the CDR3 is TGTGCCAGCAGTTCGGGGGGAAATGCGGAGACCCAGTACTTC.

The DNA of the CDR3 is TGCGCCAGCAGCCAAGGTTCGGGGGGCCGAGAGACCCAGTACTTC. It yields the protein CASSQGSGGRETQYF. The chain combines TRBV4-1 with TRBJ2-5, with TRBD2 as a possible D gene (7 bases). This CDR3 has 15 amino acids. V lost 1 base, J lost 4 bases, and 13 bases lay in between. CDR1 and CDR2 (germline): MGHRA, YSYEKL.

This chain joins TRBV7-6 and TRBJ2-1, with TRBD1 as a possible D gene (6 bases). This CDR3 is 14 amino acids long. Germline loops: CDR1 SGHVS, CDR2 FNYEAQ. V lost 0 bases and J 4 bases, leaving 7 bases between the germline ends. Here the CDR3 DNA reads TGTGCCAGCAGCTTAGCGGGACAATACAATGAGCAGTTCTTC. Translation: CASSLAGQYNEQFF.

This chain uses TRBV11-2 with TRBJ2-1; 16 bases align to TRBD2. The germline gives CDR1 SGHAT, CDR2 FQNNGV. CDR3 length: 20 amino acids. Unmatched junction bases numbered 14, after V lost 5 bases and J lost 4 bases. DNA of the CDR3: TGTGCCAGCAGCCATCGGCCGGGGACTAGCGGGGGGGGACCTTACAATGAGCAGTTCTTC. Translating it yields CASSHRPGTSGGGPYNEQFF.

This chain joins TRBV6-5 and TRBJ1-2; D not certain. With 0 bases removed from V and 8 bases from J, the gap between germline ends came to 10 bases. Per germline, CDR1 MNHEY and CDR2 SVGAGI. The CDR3 has 13 amino acids. The CDR3: CASSYSVGYGYTF. The CDR3 DNA is TGTGCCAGCAGTTACTCGGTCGGCTACGGCTACACCTTC.

This clonotype was picked up a small number of times. The V gene is TRBV7-9, the J gene TRBJ1-1; perhaps TRBD1 as D (5 bases). V was pared by 2 bases and J by 3 bases, with 13 bases between. The germline V gene encodes CDR1 SEHNR and CDR2 FQNEAQ (reference sequence). The CDR3 consists of 15 residues. The CDR3 nucleotides read TGTGCCAGCAGCTTAAGACAGACGGCTTACACTGAAGCTTTCTTT. Translation gives CASSLRQTAYTEAFF.

In its sample, this clonotype was seen a few times. This chain links TRBV25-1 with TRBJ2-3, with 7 bases aligning to TRBD1. There are 16 residues in the CDR3. J lost 3 bases, V lost 5 bases, and 11 bases had no gene match. Germline V CDR1 and CDR2: MGHDK, SYGVNS. As DNA, the CDR3 is TGTGCCAGCAGTTCCTCCCCCGGACAGGTAACAGATACGCAGTATTTT. It is translated as CASSSSPGQVTDTQYF.

This clonotype has more than one count but fewer than ten. The chain combines TRBV27 with TRBJ2-3; no clear D gene. The germline V and J ends were trimmed by 0 bases and 8 bases, with 9 bases remaining between them. Germline loops: CDR1 MNHEY, CDR2 SMNVEV (reference sequence). The CDR3 is 13 residues long. The CDR3, as DNA: TGTGCCAGCAGTTTATCGCACGGAAGTACGCAGTATTTT. It specifies CASSLSHGSTQYF.

In its sample, this clonotype was seen many times. V and J are TRBV5-1 and TRBJ1-1; TRBD1 aligns across 7 bases. CDR1 and CDR2 from the germline V gene are SGHRS and YFSETQ. Losses at the gene ends were 3 bases for V and 3 bases for J; bases not matched to a gene: 2. The CDR3 is made up of 13 amino acids. The CDR3: CASSYTGDTEAFF. The CDR3 DNA follows: TGCGCCAGCAGCTACACAGGGGACACTGAAGCTTTCTTT.

This clonotype was picked up a small number of times. The rearrangement joins TRBV7-8 to TRBJ1-2; 12 bases are a match to TRBD1. CDR3 size: 15 residues. Trimming cost V 2 bases and J 5 bases; bases outside gene matches: 3. The germline V gene encodes CDR1 SGHVS and CDR2 FQNEAQ. The CDR3 here is CASSLRDRGPYGYTF. CDR3 sequence (DNA): TGTGCCAGCAGCTTACGGGACAGGGGGCCTTATGGCTACACCTTC.

The rearrangement joins TRBV27 to TRBJ1-5; D is uncertain. Trimming cost V 6 bases and J 6 bases, with 12 bases left between them. This CDR3 spans 13 amino acids. The germline V gene has CDR1 MNHEY and CDR2 SMNVEV (reference sequence). CDR3 loop: CASRPTRGQPQHF. CDR3 nucleotide sequence: TGTGCCAGCAGGCCGACGCGGGGTCAGCCCCAGCATTTT.

The chain couples TRBV15 to TRBJ1-6, with TRBD1 matching over 9 bases. Germline CDR1 is LNHNV and CDR2 is YYDKDF (reference sequence). V shed 3 bases and J 6 bases; nucleotides not matched to a gene: 9. The CDR3 contains 17 residues. The CDR3 loop reads CATSRKTGGKVNSPLHF. CDR3 in DNA: TGTGCCACCAGCAGGAAGACAGGGGGTAAAGTTAATTCACCCCTCCACTTT.

V gene TRBV9 combines with J gene TRBJ2-3; no firm D call. The CDR3 consists of 14 residues. Looked up from germline, CDR1 is SGDLS and CDR2 is YYNGEE. Trimming removed 4 bases at V and 1 base at J, with 10 bases between. CDR3 nucleotides: TGTGCCAGCAGCCCCCACATGGGCACAGATACGCAGTATTTT. Its protein product is CASSPHMGTDTQYF.

This clonotype was counted a few times. The CDR3 DNA follows: TGTGCCAGCATCCGACCCGGGGGTTTAAACACCGGGGAGCTGTTTTTT. Translation: CASIRPGGLNTGELFF. The chain carries TRBV28 and TRBJ2-2; possible D gene TRBD2, 6 bases. The length of the CDR3 is 16 residues. Trimming took off 7 bases at V and 2 bases at J, with 17 bases between the two ends. Germline-derived CDR1 and CDR2 are MDHEN and SYDVKM.